The table lists the clone carrying this T cell receptor (beta chain) with a count of one. These data are taken from a study of CD8 T cells in Susac syndrome. TEMRA cells were FACS-enriched, while CD8+ and CD4+ T cells were negatively isolated. Reverse transcription used about 0.5 to 1 ug RNA and random hexamers. It was immunoSEQ multiplex PCR that amplified TCR beta CDR3 across 54 Vbeta and 13 Jbeta. TCRdb reprocessed the immunoSEQ multiplex PCR reads via MiXCR and lists one record per CDR3 protein. This sample has 250,000 to 300,000 distinct CDR3 sequences; 85% occur once, and the top ten carry roughly 0.21%. The CDR3 is made up of 17 amino acids. V lost 1 base and J lost 4; bases outside the gene matches: 13. CDR1 is SGDLS, CDR2 YYNGEE, per germline.

This TCR derives from a human donor with multiple sclerosis. The chain couples TRBV9 to TRBJ2-5; 7 positions agree with TRBD2. The sequenced sample consisted of CD8+ T cells from PBMCs. The CDR3: CASSVIPSGKGRETQYF. The DNA for the CDR3 is TGTGCCAGCAGCGTAATTCCCAGCGGGAAAGGAAGAGAGACCCAGTACTTC. Filled out from reference TRBV9 and TRBJ2-5, the complete variable domain reads DSGVTQTPKHLITATGQRVTLRCSPRSGDLSVYWYQQSLDQGLQFLIQYYNGEERAKGNILERFSAQQFPDLHSELNLSSLELGDSALYFCASSVIPSGKGRETQYFGPGTRLLVL.